This T cell receptor (beta chain) was identified during a study of OX40 agonist ivuxolimab in advanced cancers. A note on the overall study: The costimulatory receptor OX40 (CD134) was targeted by ivuxolimab, a fully human IgG2 agonistic monoclonal antibody. Intravenous ivuxolimab was administered to patients every 2 weeks at six dose levels: 0.01, 0.1, 0.3, 1.5, 3 and 10 mg/kg. Of the approximately 54 dose-escalation patients, hepatocellular carcinoma was present in approximately 20, melanoma in approximately 15, renal cell carcinoma in 9 and head and neck cancer in 9. A male proportion of 75% to 85% and a mean age of 60 years, ranging from 23 to 79, were recorded for the dose-escalation cohort. Prior anti-PD-1, anti-PD-L1 or anti-CTLA-4 therapy was permitted, and less than 45% of dose-escalation patients had received checkpoint inhibitors. Partial responses were achieved by three dose-escalation patients, of whom one had hepatocellular carcinoma and two had cutaneous melanoma. Peripheral TCRbeta sequencing aimed to test whether ivuxolimab altered TCR sequence diversity and caused clonal T-cell expansion. The paper reports the monotherapy dose-escalation portion (N = 52 patients) of the phase I ivuxolimab trial.

To note about this clone: Its specific antigen is unknown. Base quality data are lacking; no much larger clone is found one base away.

General findings and caveats noted by the study authors: Low levels of normalized T-cell clonal expansion were also seen in some nonresponding patients. At doses of 0.1 to 3.0 mg/kg, clonal expansion of both CD4+ and CD8+ T cells in blood was seen between baseline and week 6. The antigen specificity of the peripheral T cells that underwent clonal expansion was not determined. On average, CD8+ T cells showed more expanded clones than CD4+ T cells after ivuxolimab. In the 0.1-3.0 mg/kg groups, partial responders had among the lowest normalized peripheral clonal expansion, particularly in CD8+ T cells.

Patients with a history of autoimmune disease or receiving systemic immunosuppression were excluded from the trial. Peripheral blood for TCR sequencing was collected from all dose cohorts at baseline, on cycle 4 day 1, and on cycle 7 day 1. Samples were obtained from an open-label, multicenter, first-in-human phase I dose-escalation trial of ivuxolimab. Adults with locally advanced or metastatic head and neck squamous cell, hepatocellular, melanoma or renal cell carcinoma were enrolled in the trial. Before TCR sequencing, CD4+ T cells and CD8+ T cells from peripheral blood were sorted into separate populations. The germline V end is reduced by 3 bases and the J end by 4 bases; junction bases left unmatched: 8. Sequences SGHRS (CDR1) and YFSETQ (CDR2) are obtained from the germline V gene. Including the terminal cysteine and phenylalanine, the CDR3 comprises 15 residues. Left in the record is the CDR3 DNA by itself, 45 bases read in frame from the first base.

For sequencing of the TCRbeta CDR3 region, genomic DNA was extracted from the sorted cells. TCRbeta CDR3 regions were sequenced using the immunoSEQ Assay. TCRdb retrieved this table from immuneACCESS and kept in-frame rearrangements only. Not all clones are present; in checked studies, unresolved V genes account for under half, and no reason is known for the remainder. The sample contains tens of thousands of clones, over 80% of them found a single time. The leading ten clones occupy 0.7% to 0.9% of the sample. This sequence was found in an adult with an advanced solid tumor such as melanoma, head and neck, liver or kidney cancer. The receptor chain draws on TRBV5-1 and TRBJ2-5, with 8 junctional bases fitting TRBD1. The source was CD4+ or CD8+ T cells sorted from blood, collected in a trial of the OX40 agonist ivuxolimab. The CDR3 reads as follows: CASSSTGAKLETQYF. Read as DNA, the sequence is TGCGCCAGCAGCTCGACAGGGGCTAAGTTAGAGACCCAGTACTTC.